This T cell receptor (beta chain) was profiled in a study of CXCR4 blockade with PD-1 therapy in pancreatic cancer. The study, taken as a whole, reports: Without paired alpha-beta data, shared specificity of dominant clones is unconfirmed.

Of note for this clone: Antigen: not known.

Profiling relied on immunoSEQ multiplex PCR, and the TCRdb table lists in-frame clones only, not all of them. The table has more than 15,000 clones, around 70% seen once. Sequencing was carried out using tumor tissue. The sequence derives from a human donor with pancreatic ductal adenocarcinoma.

This chain's CDR3 is CASSDGGLLTGELFF. The CDR3 DNA reads TGTGCCAGCAGTGATGGCGGGTTACTCACCGGGGAGCTGTTTTTT. The J gene is TRBJ2-2, the V gene TRBV25-1; the D gene is possibly TRBD2 (5 bases). Germline-derived CDR1 and CDR2 are MGHDK and SYGVNS. Trimming removed 3 bases at V and 4 bases at J, with 12 bases between. The CDR3 runs 15 residues.